This is a list of T cell receptor beta chains from one sample in a study of shared clonotypes between healthy human individuals. Profiling relied on immunoSEQ multiplex PCR, and the TCRdb table lists in-frame clones only, not all of them. Here the sample spans millions of clones, more than 80% being singletons. Sequencing input: naive CD4+ T cells from PBMCs. Every receptor here comes from a man aged 18 to 29 in good health. Some clones in this sample may be carry-over from other donors' samples. Both conserved end residues are part of each CDR3. The order of the fields is D gene, clone size, V gene, J gene, CDR3 protein, CDR3 DNA. A D gene is named only where the DNA matches it firmly. Where a row states a size, it is once, few, many or the class of an expanded clone; other rows omit it.

.	once	TRBV9	TRBJ1-1	CASSVVGEGTEAFF	TGTGCCAGCAGCGTGGTAGGGGAGGGCACTGAAGCTTTCTTT
.	.	TRBV6-5	TRBJ2-1	CASHRGGEQFF	TGTGCCAGCCACCGTGGGGGTGAGCAGTTCTTC
TRBD2	.	TRBV7-2	TRBJ2-5	CASSSGGSSGSGETQYF	TGTGCCAGCAGCTCCGGGGGGTCTAGCGGGAGTGGGGAGACCCAGTACTTC
.	.	TRBV2	TRBJ2-7	CASSGPVYSSSYEQYF	TGTGCCAGCAGCGGCCCAGTCTACTCTAGCTCCTACGAGCAGTACTTC
TRBD1	.	TRBV28	TRBJ1-2	CASNSGQGSYGYTF	TGTGCCAGCAACTCGGGACAGGGCTCCTATGGCTACACCTTC
.	.	TRBV4-1	TRBJ2-2	CASSQDKRWSATGELFF	TGCGCCAGCAGCCAAGATAAAAGGTGGAGCGCCACCGGGGAGCTGTTTTTT
.	.	TRBV30	TRBJ2-6	CALSSESGANVLTF	TGTGCCCTAAGTTCGGAATCTGGGGCCAACGTCCTGACTTTC
TRBD2	.	TRBV28	TRBJ2-7	CATYQAGDEQYF	TGTGCCACCTACCAAGCGGGAGACGAGCAGTACTTC
.	few	TRBV5-8	TRBJ2-2	CASSSRDPGELFF	TGTGCCAGCAGCTCCCGTGACCCCGGGGAGCTGTTTTTT
.	once	TRBV4-2	TRBJ2-1	CASSQDKRLGNEQFF	TGTGCCAGCAGCCAAGATAAGCGTTTAGGCAATGAGCAGTTCTTC
.	.	TRBV6-4	TRBJ1-2	CASSDPDSEINYGYTF	TGTGCCAGCAGTGACCCCGACAGCGAAATTAACTATGGCTACACCTTC
.	.	TRBV5-1	TRBJ2-3	CASSSQRGTDTQYF	TGCGCCAGCAGCAGTCAGCGGGGCACAGATACGCAGTATTTT
TRBD2	.	TRBV29-1	TRBJ2-3	CSGDGLAGDTDTQYF	TGCAGCGGAGACGGACTAGCGGGAGACACAGATACGCAGTATTTT
TRBD2	.	TRBV7-8	TRBJ2-7	CASSLTMPREGGEQYF	TGTGCCAGCAGCTTAACTATGCCGCGGGAGGGAGGCGAGCAGTACTTC
.	.	TRBV21-1	TRBJ2-1	CASSHCSRGRSYNEQFF	TGTGCCAGCAGCCACTGTAGCCGCGGGAGATCCTACAATGAGCAGTTCTTC
.	.	TRBV7-8	TRBJ2-7	CASSLTRQAYEQYF	TGTGCCAGCAGCCTAACAAGACAGGCCTACGAGCAGTACTTC
.	once	TRBV7-2	TRBJ2-3	CASSWDGSTDTQYF	TGTGCCAGCAGCTGGGACGGTAGCACAGATACGCAGTATTTT
.	.	TRBV2	TRBJ2-7	CASSPDRLYEQYF	TGTGCCAGCAGTCCGGACCGACTCTACGAGCAGTACTTC
TRBD2	.	TRBV7-3	TRBJ2-5	CASSLGLVETQYF	TGTGCCAGCAGCTTAGGACTAGTGGAGACCCAGTACTTC
.	.	TRBV28	TRBJ1-4	CASSRPPQGKGLFF	TGTGCCAGCAGCCGCCCCCCTCAGGGAAAGGGACTGTTTTTT
TRBD1	.	TRBV19	TRBJ1-1	CASSATPGTGGTEAFF	TGTGCCAGTAGTGCGACCCCCGGGACAGGGGGGACTGAAGCTTTCTTT
TRBD1	once	TRBV5-4	TRBJ2-7	CASSSPGQGFSEQYF	TGTGCCAGCAGCAGTCCGGGACAGGGGTTTTCCGAGCAGTACTTC
TRBD1	.	TRBV7-9	TRBJ1-1	CASSQQGATEAFF	TGTGCCAGCAGCCAACAGGGGGCGACTGAAGCTTTCTTT
.	.	TRBV6-1	TRBJ1-5	CASSEADRPGQPQHF	TGTGCCAGCAGTGAAGCCGACAGGCCTGGTCAGCCCCAGCATTTT
.	.	TRBV6-6	TRBJ2-2	CASRRRAGRDTGELFF	TGTGCCAGCAGGCGCAGGGCGGGAAGGGACACCGGGGAGCTGTTTTTT
.	few	TRBV18	TRBJ1-2	CASSRTANYGYTF	TGTGCCAGCTCAAGGACAGCCAACTATGGCTACACCTTC
TRBD1	.	TRBV15	TRBJ2-1	CATSSPLDRWVQEQFF	TGTGCCACCAGCAGCCCTCTGGACAGGTGGGTCCAAGAGCAGTTCTTC
.	.	TRBV5-3	TRBJ1-5	CARSFEGSYSNQPQHF	TGTGCCAGAAGCTTTGAGGGATCCTATAGCAATCAGCCCCAGCATTTT
TRBD2	.	TRBV2	TRBJ2-3	CASRGLAGSTDTQYF	TGTGCCAGCAGGGGACTAGCGGGGAGCACAGATACGCAGTATTTT
.	.	TRBV5-1	TRBJ1-2	CASSLEGRSDGYTF	TGCGCCAGCAGCTTGGAAGGCAGGTCGGATGGCTACACCTTC
.	.	TRBV4-3	TRBJ2-4	CASSQDPPRPQNIQYF	TGCGCCAGCAGCCAAGACCCGCCCCGTCCCCAAAACATTCAGTACTTC
.	few	TRBV7-9	TRBJ1-3	CASSLAGSGNTIYF	TGTGCCAGCAGCTTAGCCGGCTCTGGAAACACCATATATTTT
TRBD1	.	TRBV7-9	TRBJ1-1	CAISGDRGPTEAFF	TGTGCCATCTCGGGGGACAGGGGGCCCACTGAAGCTTTCTTT
.	.	TRBV27	TRBJ1-2	CASSLSGMYYGYTF	TGTGCCAGCAGTTTATCAGGGATGTACTATGGCTACACCTTC
TRBD2	.	TRBV7-9	TRBJ2-7	CASSSARTSIFEQYF	TGTGCCAGCAGCTCCGCCCGGACTAGTATTTTCGAGCAGTACTTC
.	few	TRBV29-1	TRBJ1-1	CSGNRAANTEAFF	TGCAGCGGGAACAGGGCCGCCAACACTGAAGCTTTCTTT
.	.	TRBV7-2	TRBJ2-7	CASSLTSPLEQYF	TGTGCCAGCAGCTTAACAAGCCCCTTGGAGCAGTACTTC
.	.	TRBV25-1	TRBJ2-1	CASSESRARENEQFF	TGTGCCAGCAGCGAGTCTCGAGCGCGAGAAAATGAGCAGTTCTTC
.	.	TRBV18	TRBJ2-7	CASSPPSRDEQYF	TGTGCCAGCTCACCCCCATCACGTGACGAGCAGTACTTC
.	.	TRBV30	TRBJ1-2	CAWSEGNGYTF	TGTGCCTGGAGTGAGGGTAACGGCTACACCTTC
TRBD2	.	TRBV28	TRBJ2-5	CASSQPRGTNLETQYF	TGTGCCAGCAGTCAGCCGCGCGGGACTAACTTGGAGACCCAGTACTTC
TRBD1	.	TRBV5-1	TRBJ1-4	CASSLQGTATNEKLFF	TGCGCCAGCAGCTTACAGGGGACGGCAACTAATGAAAAACTGTTTTTT
TRBD1	.	TRBV29-1	TRBJ2-1	CSVTTTGGSYNEQFF	TGCAGCGTTACCACAACAGGGGGCTCCTACAATGAGCAGTTCTTC
TRBD1	.	TRBV6-1	TRBJ2-7	CASSGATGAANEQYF	TGTGCCAGCAGTGGGGCGACAGGGGCGGCCAACGAGCAGTACTTC